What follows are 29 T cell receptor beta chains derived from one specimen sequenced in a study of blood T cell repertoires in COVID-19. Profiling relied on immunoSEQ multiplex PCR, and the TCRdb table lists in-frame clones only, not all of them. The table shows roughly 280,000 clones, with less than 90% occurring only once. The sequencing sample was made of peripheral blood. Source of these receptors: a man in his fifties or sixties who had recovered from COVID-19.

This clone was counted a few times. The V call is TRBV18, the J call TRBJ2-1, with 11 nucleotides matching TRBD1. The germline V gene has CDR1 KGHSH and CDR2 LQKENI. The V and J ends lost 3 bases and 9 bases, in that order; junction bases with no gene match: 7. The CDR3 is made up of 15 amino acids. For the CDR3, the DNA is TGTGCCAGCTCACCCACGGGACAGGGGGGAATTGAGCAGTTCTTC. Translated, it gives CASSPTGQGGIEQFF.

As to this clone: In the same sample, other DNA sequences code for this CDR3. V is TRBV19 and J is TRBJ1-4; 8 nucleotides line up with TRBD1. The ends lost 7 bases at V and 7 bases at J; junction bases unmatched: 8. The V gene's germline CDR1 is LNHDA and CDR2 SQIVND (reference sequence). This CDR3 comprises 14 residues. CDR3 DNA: TGTGCCAGTAACGACAGGGGTGGTGTTGAAAAACTGTTTTTT. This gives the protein CASNDRGGVEKLFF.

CDR3 amino acids: CASSRTSSRIQYF. The CDR3 coding sequence is TGTGCCAGCAGTCGGACTAGTTCGCGCATTCAGTACTTC. The chain carries TRBV7-2 and TRBJ2-4, with 7 bases matching TRBD2. Germline CDR1 SGHTA, CDR2 FQGNSA. CDR3 size: 13 residues. The junction had 8 bases not matched to a gene; V was cut back by 6 bases and J by 9 bases. The entire variable domain, with the rest obtained from reference TRBV7-2 and TRBJ2-4, is as follows: GAGVSQSPSNKVTEKGKDVELRCDPISGHTALYWYRQSLGQGLEFLIYFQGNSAPDKSGLPSDRFSAERTGGSVSTLTIQRTQQEDSAVYLCASSRTSSRIQYFGAGTRLSVL.

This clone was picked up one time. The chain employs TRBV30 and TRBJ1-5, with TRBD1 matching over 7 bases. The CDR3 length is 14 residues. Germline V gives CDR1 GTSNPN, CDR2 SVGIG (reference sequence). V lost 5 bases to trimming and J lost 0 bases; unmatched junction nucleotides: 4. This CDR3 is CAWGQVTSNQPQHF. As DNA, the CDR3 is TGTGCCTGGGGACAGGTGACTAGCAATCAGCCCCAGCATTTT.

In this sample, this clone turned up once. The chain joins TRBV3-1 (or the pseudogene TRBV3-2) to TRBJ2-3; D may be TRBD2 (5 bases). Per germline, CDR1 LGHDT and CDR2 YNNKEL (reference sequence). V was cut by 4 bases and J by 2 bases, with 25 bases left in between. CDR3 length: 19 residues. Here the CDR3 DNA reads TGTGCCAGCAGCCCCCCATATTCCGCGGGTCCCCCCTCCACAGATACGCAGTATTTT. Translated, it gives CASSPPYSAGPPSTDTQYF.

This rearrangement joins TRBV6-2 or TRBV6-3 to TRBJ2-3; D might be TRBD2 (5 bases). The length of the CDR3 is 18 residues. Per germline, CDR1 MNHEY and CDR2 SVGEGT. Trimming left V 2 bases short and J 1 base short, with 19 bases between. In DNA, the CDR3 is TGTGCCAGCAGTTACAGAGAAGGCAGGCGGGCCCGCACAGATACGCAGTATTTT. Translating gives CASSYREGRRARTDTQYF.

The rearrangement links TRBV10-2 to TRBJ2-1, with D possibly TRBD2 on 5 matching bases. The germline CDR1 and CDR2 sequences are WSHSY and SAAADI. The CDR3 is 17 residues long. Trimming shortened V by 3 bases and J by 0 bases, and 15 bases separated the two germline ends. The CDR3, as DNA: TGCGCCAGCAGTGAACCCGGAGGTTCTTTCTCCTACAATGAGCAGTTCTTC. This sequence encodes CASSEPGGSFSYNEQFF.

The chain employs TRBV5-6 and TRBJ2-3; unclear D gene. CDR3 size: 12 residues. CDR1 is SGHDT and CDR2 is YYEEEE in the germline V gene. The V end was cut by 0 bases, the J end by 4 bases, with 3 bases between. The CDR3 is CASSLAADTQYF. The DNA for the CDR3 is TGTGCCAGCAGCTTGGCCGCAGATACGCAGTATTTT.

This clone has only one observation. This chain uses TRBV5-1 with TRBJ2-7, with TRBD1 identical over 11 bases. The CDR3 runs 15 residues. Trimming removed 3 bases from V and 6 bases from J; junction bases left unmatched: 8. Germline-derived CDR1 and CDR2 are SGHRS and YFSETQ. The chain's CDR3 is CASSSRTGGFIEQYF. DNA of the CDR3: TGCGCCAGCAGCTCAAGGACAGGGGGCTTTATCGAGCAGTACTTC.

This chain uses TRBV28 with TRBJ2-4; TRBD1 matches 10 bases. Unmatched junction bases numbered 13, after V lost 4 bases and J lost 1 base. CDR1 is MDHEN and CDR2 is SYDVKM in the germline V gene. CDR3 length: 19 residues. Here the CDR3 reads CASSSPARDRGRAKNIQYF. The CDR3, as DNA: TGTGCCAGCAGTTCGCCGGCCCGGGACAGGGGACGGGCCAAAAACATTCAGTACTTC.

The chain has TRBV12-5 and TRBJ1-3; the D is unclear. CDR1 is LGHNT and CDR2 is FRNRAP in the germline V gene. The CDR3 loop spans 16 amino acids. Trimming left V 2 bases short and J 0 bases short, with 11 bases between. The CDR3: CASGLYGESSGNTIYF. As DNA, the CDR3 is TGTGCTAGTGGTTTGTACGGGGAATCCTCTGGAAACACCATATATTTT. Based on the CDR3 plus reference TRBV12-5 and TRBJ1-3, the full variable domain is DARVTQTPRHKVTEMGQEVTMRCQPILGHNTVFWYRQTMMQGLELLAYFRNRAPLDDSGMPKDRFSAEMPDATLATLKIQPSEPRDSAVYFCASGLYGESSGNTIYFGEGSWLTVV.

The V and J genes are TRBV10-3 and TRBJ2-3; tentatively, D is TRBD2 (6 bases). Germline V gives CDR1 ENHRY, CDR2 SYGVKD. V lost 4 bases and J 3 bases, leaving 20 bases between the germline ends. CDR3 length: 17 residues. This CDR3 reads CAISGAGRGLGTDTQYF. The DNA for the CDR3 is TGTGCCATCAGTGGGGCAGGACGGGGGTTGGGTACAGATACGCAGTATTTT.

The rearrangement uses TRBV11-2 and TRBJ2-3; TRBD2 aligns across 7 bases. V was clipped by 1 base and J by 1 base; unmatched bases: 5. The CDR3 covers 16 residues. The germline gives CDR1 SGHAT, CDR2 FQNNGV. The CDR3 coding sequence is TGTGCCAGCAGCTTAGGGGCCCTAGCGGGCACAGATACGCAGTATTTT. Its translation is CASSLGALAGTDTQYF.

The CDR3 DNA reads TGTGCCAGCAGTGGGACACGCCAAGAGACCCAGTACTTC. It yields the protein CASSGTRQETQYF. The chain uses TRBV2 and TRBJ2-5, with D possibly TRBD1 on 5 matching bases. The germline CDR1 and CDR2 sequences are SNHLY and FYNNEI. This CDR3 has 13 residues. Trimming shortened V by 4 bases and J by 1 base, and 7 bases separated the two germline ends.

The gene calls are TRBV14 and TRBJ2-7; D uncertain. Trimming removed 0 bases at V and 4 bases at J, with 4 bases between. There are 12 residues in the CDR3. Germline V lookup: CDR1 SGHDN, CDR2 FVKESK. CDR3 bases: TGTGCCAGCAGCCAAGATTCGTACGAGCAGTACTTC. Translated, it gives CASSQDSYEQYF. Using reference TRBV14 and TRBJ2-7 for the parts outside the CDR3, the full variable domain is EAGVTQFPSHSVIEKGQTVTLRCDPISGHDNLYWYRRVMGKEIKFLLHFVKESKQDESGMPNNRFLAERTGGTYSTLKVQPAELEDSGVYFCASSQDSYEQYFGPGTRLTVT.

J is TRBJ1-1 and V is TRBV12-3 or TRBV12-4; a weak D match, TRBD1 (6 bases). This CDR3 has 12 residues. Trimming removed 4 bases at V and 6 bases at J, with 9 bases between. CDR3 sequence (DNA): TGTGCCAGCAGTTGGGGGGGCGCTGAAGCTTTCTTT. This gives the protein CASSWGGAEAFF.

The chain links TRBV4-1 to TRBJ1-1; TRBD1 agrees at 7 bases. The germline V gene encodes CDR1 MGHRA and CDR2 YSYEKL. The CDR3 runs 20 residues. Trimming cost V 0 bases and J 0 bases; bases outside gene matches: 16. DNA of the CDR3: TGCGCCAGCAGCCAAGATACCGTAGGAGTCAGGGGGAACATGAACACTGAAGCTTTCTTT. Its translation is CASSQDTVGVRGNMNTEAFF.

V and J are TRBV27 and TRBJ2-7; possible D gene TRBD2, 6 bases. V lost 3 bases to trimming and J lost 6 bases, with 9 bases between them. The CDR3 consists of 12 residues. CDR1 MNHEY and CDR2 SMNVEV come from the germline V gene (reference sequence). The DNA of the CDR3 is TGTGCCAGCAGTTTTCGGGGGACCGAGCAGTACTTC. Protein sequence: CASSFRGTEQYF.

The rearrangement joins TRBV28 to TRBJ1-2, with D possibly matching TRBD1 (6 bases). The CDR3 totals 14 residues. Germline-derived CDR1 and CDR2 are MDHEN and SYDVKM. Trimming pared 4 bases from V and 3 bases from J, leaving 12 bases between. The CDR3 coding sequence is TGTGCCAGCAGTTCCCCGGGACAAGACTATGGCTACACCTTC. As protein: CASSSPGQDYGYTF.

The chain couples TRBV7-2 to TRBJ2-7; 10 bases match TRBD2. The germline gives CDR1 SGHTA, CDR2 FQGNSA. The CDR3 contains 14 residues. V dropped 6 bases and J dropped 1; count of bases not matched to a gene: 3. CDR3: CASRGAGGSYEQYF. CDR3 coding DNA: TGTGCCAGCAGGGGAGCGGGAGGGTCCTACGAGCAGTACTTC.

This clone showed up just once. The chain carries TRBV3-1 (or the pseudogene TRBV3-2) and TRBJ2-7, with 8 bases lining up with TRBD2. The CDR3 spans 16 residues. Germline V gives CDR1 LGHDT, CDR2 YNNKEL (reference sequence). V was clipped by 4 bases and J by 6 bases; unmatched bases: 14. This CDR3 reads CASSLRLGPRGGEQYF. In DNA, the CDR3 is TGTGCCAGCAGCCTCCGTTTGGGGCCCCGGGGGGGCGAGCAGTACTTC.

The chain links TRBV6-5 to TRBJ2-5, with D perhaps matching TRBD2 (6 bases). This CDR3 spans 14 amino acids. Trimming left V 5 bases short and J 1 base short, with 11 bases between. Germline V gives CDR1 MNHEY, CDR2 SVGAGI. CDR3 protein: CASSLEGSQETQYF. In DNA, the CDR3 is TGTGCCAGCAGTCTGGAGGGGTCCCAAGAGACCCAGTACTTC.

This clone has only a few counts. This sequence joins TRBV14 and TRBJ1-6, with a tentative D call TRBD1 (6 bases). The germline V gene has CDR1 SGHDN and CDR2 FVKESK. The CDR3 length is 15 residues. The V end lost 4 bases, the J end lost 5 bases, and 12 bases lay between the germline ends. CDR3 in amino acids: CASSLLTGNNSPLHF. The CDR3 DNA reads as TGTGCCAGCAGCCTTCTCACAGGGAATAATTCACCCCTCCACTTT.

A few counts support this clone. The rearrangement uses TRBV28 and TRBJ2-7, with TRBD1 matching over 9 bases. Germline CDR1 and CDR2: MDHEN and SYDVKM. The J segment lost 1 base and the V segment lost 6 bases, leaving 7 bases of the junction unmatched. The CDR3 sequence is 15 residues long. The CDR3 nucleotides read TGTGCCAGCAGCGTCCCGGGACAGGGATCCTACGAGCAGTACTTC. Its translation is CASSVPGQGSYEQYF.

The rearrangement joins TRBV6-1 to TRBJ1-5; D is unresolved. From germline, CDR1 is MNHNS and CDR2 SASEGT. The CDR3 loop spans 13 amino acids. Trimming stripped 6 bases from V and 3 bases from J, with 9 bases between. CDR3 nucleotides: TGTGCCAGCAGCTCACAGATCAATCAGCCCCAGCATTTT. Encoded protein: CASSSQINQPQHF.

CDR3 residues: CASSPGGPSTDTQYF. CDR3 nucleotide sequence: TGTGCCAGTAGCCCGGGGGGTCCCAGCACAGATACGCAGTATTTT. The J gene is TRBJ2-3, the V gene TRBV19, with 7 bases matching TRBD2. Germline V gene lookup returns CDR1 LNHDA and CDR2 SQIVND (reference sequence). Trimming cost V 6 bases and J 0 bases; bases outside gene matches: 6. CDR3 length: 15 residues.

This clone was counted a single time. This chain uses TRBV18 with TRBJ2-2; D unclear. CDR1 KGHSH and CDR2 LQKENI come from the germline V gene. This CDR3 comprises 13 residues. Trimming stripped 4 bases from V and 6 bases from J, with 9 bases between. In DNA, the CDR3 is TGTGCCAGCTCACAAGACACCGCCGGGGAGCTGTTTTTT. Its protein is CASSQDTAGELFF.

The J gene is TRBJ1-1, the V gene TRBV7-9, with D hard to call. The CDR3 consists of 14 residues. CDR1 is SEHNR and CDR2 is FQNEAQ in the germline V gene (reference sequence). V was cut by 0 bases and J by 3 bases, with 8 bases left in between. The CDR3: CASSLARRDTEAFF. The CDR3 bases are TGTGCCAGCAGCTTAGCACGACGGGACACTGAAGCTTTCTTT.

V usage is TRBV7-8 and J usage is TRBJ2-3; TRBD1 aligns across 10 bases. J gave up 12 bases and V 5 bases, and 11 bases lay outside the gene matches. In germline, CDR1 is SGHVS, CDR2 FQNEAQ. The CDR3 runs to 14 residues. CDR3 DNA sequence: TGTGCCAGCAGCGACCGCCGCCGGGACAGGGGTCAGTATTTT. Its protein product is CASSDRRRDRGQYF.